The 19 T cell receptor beta chains in this list originate from one sample, sequenced in a study of blood T cell repertoires in COVID-19 (TCRdb year 2020). The library was built by means of the immunoSEQ multiplex PCR assay. Sourced from immuneACCESS, this table was stored by TCRdb with only in-frame sequences that have V and J called. A share of the clones is absent; for the studies checked, an unresolved V gene accounts for under half, and the remainder has no known explanation. The sample profile shows tens of thousands of clones; 86% of them were found once. The top ten clones comprise roughly 2% of the sample. Source material: peripheral blood. Every receptor here comes from a man aged 25-40 years with acute or convalescent COVID-19.

The chain is built from TRBV3-1 (or the pseudogene TRBV3-2) and TRBJ2-5, with TRBD2 matching 9 bases. The CDR3 has 15 amino acids. Germline-derived CDR1 and CDR2 are LGHDT and YNNKEL (reference sequence). Trimming at V came to 3 bases and at J to 4 bases, leaving 6 bases not matched to a gene. CDR3 nucleotide sequence: TGTGCCAGCAGCCACTACGGGACTAGCCCAGAGACCCAGTACTTC. It translates to CASSHYGTSPETQYF.

V and J are TRBV6-5 and TRBJ2-6, with D maybe TRBD2 (6 bases). The V end lost 6 bases, the J end lost 6 bases, and 12 bases lay between the germline ends. This CDR3 region has 14 residues. Germline assignment: CDR1 MNHEY and CDR2 SVGAGI. CDR3 coding DNA: TGTGCCAGCAGGCGGGACCCCTCGGCCAACGTCCTGACTTTC. Translation: CASRRDPSANVLTF.

J is TRBJ2-3 and V is TRBV7-6; maybe TRBD2 (5 bases). This CDR3 region has 16 residues. V was pared by 5 bases and J by 4 bases, with 19 bases between. Germline CDR1 reads SGHVS; CDR2 reads FNYEAQ. The CDR3 loop reads CASSTVTDSVADTQYF. In DNA form, the CDR3 reads TGTGCCAGCAGCACAGTAACGGACTCTGTGGCAGATACGCAGTATTTT.

The chain recombines TRBV3-1 (or the pseudogene TRBV3-2) with TRBJ2-1, with 9 bases aligning to TRBD2. Germline loops: CDR1 LGHDT, CDR2 YNNKEL (reference sequence). V shed 1 base and J 9 bases; nucleotides not matched to a gene: 25. The CDR3 covers 21 residues. The CDR3 nucleotides are TGTGCCAGCAGCCAAGGGTGGGACGACCCTGGAAGGGGGACTAGCCTCATTGAGCAGTTCTTC. Translating gives CASSQGWDDPGRGTSLIEQFF.

The chain combines TRBV9 with TRBJ1-1, with D perhaps TRBD1 (6 bases). The germline CDR1 and CDR2 sequences are SGDLS and YYNGEE. CDR3 length: 14 residues. The V end was cut by 0 bases, the J end by 4 bases, with 10 bases between. The CDR3 reads CASSVAGESTEAFF. DNA of the CDR3: TGTGCCAGCAGCGTAGCAGGGGAGTCCACTGAAGCTTTCTTT.

This chain uses TRBV5-1 with TRBJ2-1; the match to TRBD2 covers 11 bases. The germline V gene encodes CDR1 SGHRS and CDR2 YFSETQ. Losses at the gene ends were 3 bases for V and 0 bases for J; bases not matched to a gene: 8. There are 18 residues in the CDR3. For the CDR3, the DNA is TGCGCCAGCAGCTGGTCGACTAGCGGGGATAGCTCCTACAATGAGCAGTTCTTC. Translating gives CASSWSTSGDSSYNEQFF.

The chain is built from TRBV5-1 and TRBJ2-3, with D tentatively TRBD2 (6 bases). V was trimmed by 0 bases and J by 5 bases, leaving 16 bases between them. The length of the CDR3 is 16 residues. Germline V gene data show CDR1 as SGHRS and CDR2 as YFSETQ. Here the CDR3 reads CASSLAGGLLGDTQYF. As DNA, the CDR3 is TGCGCCAGCAGCTTGGCCGGAGGGCTCCTGGGAGATACGCAGTATTTT.

This chain uses TRBV10-2 with TRBJ1-4; 7 bases align to TRBD1. The CDR3 has 14 amino acids. The ends lost 7 bases at V and 7 bases at J; junction bases unmatched: 9. Germline loops: CDR1 WSHSY, CDR2 SAAADI. The CDR3 loop is CASKVDRVGEKLFF. The CDR3 nucleotides are TGCGCCAGCAAGGTCGACAGGGTCGGTGAAAAACTGTTTTTT.

The chain recombines TRBV2 with TRBJ2-7, with 11 positions matching TRBD2. With 5 bases clipped from V and 4 bases from J, the junction kept 4 bases outside the gene matches. Per the germline V gene, CDR1 is SNHLY and CDR2 is FYNNEI. This CDR3 has 14 amino acids. The CDR3 here is CASSLAGGTYEQYF. The CDR3 DNA reads TGTGCCAGCAGTTTAGCGGGAGGGACGTACGAGCAGTACTTC.

The chain links TRBV28 to TRBJ1-4, with 9 positions matching TRBD1. The CDR3 covers 15 residues. CDR1 and CDR2 from the germline V gene are MDHEN and SYDVKM. V shed 6 bases, J shed 8 bases, and the junction held 10 bases outside the gene matches. CDR3 residues: CASSAFGQGREKLFF. The CDR3 region has the DNA TGTGCCAGCAGCGCCTTCGGACAGGGGAGGGAAAAACTGTTTTTT.

The J gene is TRBJ2-5, the V gene TRBV5-6; the D gene is possibly TRBD2 (6 bases). The CDR3 is 15 amino acids. Germline V CDR1 and CDR2: SGHDT, YYEEEE. V dropped 4 bases and J dropped 9 bases, with 22 bases sitting between them. In nucleotides, the CDR3 is TGTGCCAGCAGCAGAACTGGGGACTCAAACGGGGCCCAGTACTTC. This sequence encodes CASSRTGDSNGAQYF.

The V call is TRBV5-6, the J call TRBJ2-7; the match to TRBD2 covers 9 bases. The CDR3 loop spans 14 amino acids. Trimming at V came to 4 bases and at J to 4 bases, leaving 6 bases not matched to a gene. The germline V gene encodes CDR1 SGHDT and CDR2 YYEEEE. The CDR3, as DNA: TGTGCCAGCAGCACCGGGACTAGCAGTTACGAGCAGTACTTC. Its protein is CASSTGTSSYEQYF.

The genes are TRBV29-1 and TRBJ1-4; TRBD1 might be the D (5 bases). The germline V and J ends were trimmed by 5 bases and 3 bases, with 7 bases remaining between them. The CDR3 contains 12 residues. Germline V CDR1 and CDR2: SQVTM, ANQGSEA. CDR3 DNA sequence: TGCAGCGTTCAGGGTTCTAATGAAAAACTGTTTTTT. Protein sequence: CSVQGSNEKLFF.

The rearrangement uses TRBV6-5 and TRBJ2-3; TRBD2 agrees at 10 bases. The germline CDR1 and CDR2 sequences are MNHEY and SVGAGI. CDR3 length equals 15 residues. J lost 2 bases, V lost 6 bases, and 5 bases had no gene match. The CDR3 is CASRRLAGYTDTQYF. The DNA of the CDR3 is TGTGCCAGCAGGAGACTAGCGGGTTACACAGATACGCAGTATTTT.

The rearrangement joins TRBV30 to TRBJ2-2; a weak D match, TRBD2 (5 bases). Trimming took off 4 bases at V and 1 base at J, with 10 bases between the two ends. Germline-derived CDR1 and CDR2 are GTSNPN and SVGIG (reference sequence). The CDR3 has 14 residues. CDR3 loop: CAWKASMNTGELFF. CDR3 coding DNA: TGTGCCTGGAAGGCTAGCATGAACACCGGGGAGCTGTTTTTT.

The V and J genes are TRBV5-6 and TRBJ1-4; maybe TRBD1 (6 bases). V lost 4 bases and J 2 bases, leaving 9 bases between the germline ends. The germline gives CDR1 SGHDT, CDR2 YYEEEE. The CDR3 contains 14 residues. This CDR3 reads CASSTGLTNEKLFF. The CDR3 DNA sequence: TGTGCCAGCAGCACAGGGCTTACTAATGAAAAACTGTTTTTT.

V gene TRBV15 combines with J gene TRBJ2-3; 12 bases map to TRBD2. J was trimmed by 3 bases and V by 9 bases; bases with no gene match: 10. Germline V gives CDR1 LNHNV, CDR2 YYDKDF (reference sequence). This CDR3 contains 16 residues. The CDR3 DNA reads as TGTGCCACTTCAACTGGACTAGCGGGAAGTACAGATACGCAGTATTTT. Encoded protein: CATSTGLAGSTDTQYF.

This chain joins TRBV18 and TRBJ1-3, with a possible D match to TRBD1 (6 bases). Germline V gene sequence: CDR1 KGHSH, CDR2 LQKENI. Deletions cut 4 bases from V and 0 bases from J, with 13 bases between. CDR3 length: 16 residues. The CDR3 DNA sequence: TGTGCCAGCTCACTGGAGGACAGTTCCTCTGGAAACACCATATATTTT. This encodes CASSLEDSSSGNTIYF.

This clone was detected once. The chain combines TRBV6-4 with TRBJ1-1, with D tentatively TRBD1 (5 bases). CDR3 length: 13 amino acids. V dropped 6 bases and J dropped 5 bases, with 13 bases sitting between them. Germline V gene data show CDR1 as MRHNA and CDR2 as SNTAGT. Here the CDR3 reads CASSSRRGTEAFF. The DNA of the CDR3 is TGTGCCAGCAGCTCCCGGAGGGGAACTGAAGCTTTCTTT.